These T cell receptor beta chains were read from a single sample in a study of beta chain features in type 1 diabetes. Method: immunoSEQ multiplex PCR; TCRdb's copy keeps in-frame clones and lacks some. The sample has 450,000 to 600,000 clones; about 29% are singletons. Material for sequencing was naive CD4+ T cells from blood. The receptors originated from a man younger than 35 in good health. The CDR3 runs from the conserved cysteine through the conserved F or W. The D gene is left open where the match is weak. The size entry is marked missing in some rows and otherwise reads once, few, many or a size class.

J gene: TRBJ2-7; D gene: TRBD2; clone size: NA; V gene: TRBV29-1; CDR3 protein: CSVEEREPRYEQYF; CDR3 DNA: TGCAGCGTGGAGGAGCGGGAGCCTCGGTACGAGCAGTACTTC
J gene: TRBJ2-1; D gene: TRBD2; clone size: NA; V gene: TRBV11-2; CDR3 protein: CASSLDRLAGAIEQFF; CDR3 DNA: TGTGCCAGCAGCTTAGATCGACTAGCCGGTGCCATCGAGCAGTTCTTC
J gene: TRBJ2-6; D gene: TRBD1; clone size: NA; V gene: TRBV7-2; CDR3 protein: CASSNQGAGANVLTF; CDR3 DNA: TGTGCCAGCAGTAATCAGGGGGCTGGGGCCAACGTCCTGACTTTC
J gene: TRBJ2-5; D gene: NA; clone size: NA; V gene: TRBV5-4; CDR3 protein: CASSSGTEGETQYF; CDR3 DNA: TGTGCCAGCAGCTCCGGGACTGAGGGAGAGACCCAGTACTTC
J gene: TRBJ1-1; D gene: NA; clone size: few; V gene: TRBV7-2; CDR3 protein: CASSLRIGDTEAFF; CDR3 DNA: TGTGCCAGCAGCTTAAGAATTGGGGACACTGAAGCTTTCTTT
J gene: TRBJ2-3; D gene: TRBD2; clone size: NA; V gene: TRBV5-4; CDR3 protein: CASRVGLAGRSDTQYF; CDR3 DNA: TGTGCCAGCAGAGTAGGACTAGCGGGAAGGTCAGATACGCAGTATTTT
J gene: TRBJ2-5; D gene: NA; clone size: NA; V gene: TRBV5-1; CDR3 protein: CASSGTRGGSETQYF; CDR3 DNA: TGCGCCAGCAGCGGAACCAGGGGTGGGTCGGAGACCCAGTACTTC
J gene: TRBJ1-2; D gene: NA; clone size: NA; V gene: TRBV6-4; CDR3 protein: CATGGDYGYTF; CDR3 DNA: TGTGCCACTGGCGGCGACTATGGCTACACCTTC
J gene: TRBJ1-1; D gene: NA; clone size: NA; V gene: TRBV10-3; CDR3 protein: CAASTGKPEAFF; CDR3 DNA: TGTGCCGCCTCCACAGGGAAACCTGAAGCTTTCTTT
J gene: TRBJ2-3; D gene: TRBD1; clone size: NA; V gene: TRBV25-1; CDR3 protein: CASSERGTGRTDTQYF; CDR3 DNA: TGTGCCAGCAGTGAAAGAGGGACAGGGAGAACAGATACGCAGTATTTT
J gene: TRBJ2-3; D gene: NA; clone size: NA; V gene: TRBV7-2; CDR3 protein: CASSFLGLTDTQYF; CDR3 DNA: TGTGCCAGCAGCTTCCTCGGTTTGACAGATACGCAGTATTTT
J gene: TRBJ1-2; D gene: TRBD1; clone size: NA; V gene: TRBV6-6; CDR3 protein: CASSLLGTGYGYTF; CDR3 DNA: TGTGCCAGCAGTTTGCTAGGGACAGGGTATGGCTACACCTTC
J gene: TRBJ1-1; D gene: NA; clone size: few; V gene: TRBV29-1; CDR3 protein: CSVVPISLNTEAFF; CDR3 DNA: TGCAGCGTTGTTCCAATTTCTCTGAACACTGAAGCTTTCTTT
J gene: TRBJ2-3; D gene: NA; clone size: few; V gene: TRBV30; CDR3 protein: CAWDLAATDTQYF; CDR3 DNA: TGTGCCTGGGATTTAGCGGCCACAGATACGCAGTATTTT
J gene: TRBJ2-1; D gene: NA; clone size: few; V gene: TRBV12-5; CDR3 protein: CASGLGRDPQFF; CDR3 DNA: TGTGCTAGTGGTTTGGGCCGGGACCCACAGTTCTTC
J gene: TRBJ2-7; D gene: TRBD1; clone size: NA; V gene: TRBV30; CDR3 protein: CAGNSGTGKYEQYF; CDR3 DNA: TGTGCCGGGAACTCCGGGACAGGAAAATACGAGCAGTACTTC
J gene: TRBJ1-2; D gene: TRBD1; clone size: NA; V gene: TRBV9; CDR3 protein: CASSVGTGPHDGYTF; CDR3 DNA: TGTGCCAGCAGCGTGGGGACAGGGCCCCATGATGGCTACACCTTC
J gene: TRBJ1-5; D gene: TRBD1; clone size: once; V gene: TRBV29-1; CDR3 protein: CSVGIGTGTNQPQHF; CDR3 DNA: TGCAGCGTTGGAATCGGGACAGGGACCAATCAGCCCCAGCATTTT
J gene: TRBJ2-1; D gene: NA; clone size: few; V gene: TRBV7-2; CDR3 protein: CASTGGGSYNEQFF; CDR3 DNA: TGTGCCAGCACCGGGGGCGGCTCCTACAATGAGCAGTTCTTC
J gene: TRBJ2-7; D gene: NA; clone size: few; V gene: TRBV5-1; CDR3 protein: CASSHDATGEQYF; CDR3 DNA: TGCGCCAGCAGCCATGATGCGACAGGCGAGCAGTACTTC
J gene: TRBJ1-2; D gene: NA; clone size: NA; V gene: TRBV10-3; CDR3 protein: CATKQGNYGYTF; CDR3 DNA: TGTGCCACCAAACAGGGAAACTATGGCTACACCTTC
J gene: TRBJ2-5; D gene: TRBD2; clone size: NA; V gene: TRBV14; CDR3 protein: CASSESGSRETQYF; CDR3 DNA: TGTGCCAGCAGCGAAAGCGGGAGCCGGGAGACCCAGTACTTC
J gene: TRBJ2-3; D gene: TRBD2; clone size: NA; V gene: TRBV28; CDR3 protein: CASSYTSGRASDTQYF; CDR3 DNA: TGTGCCAGCAGTTACACTAGCGGGAGGGCCTCAGATACGCAGTATTTT
J gene: TRBJ2-1; D gene: TRBD2; clone size: NA; V gene: TRBV5-1; CDR3 protein: CASMTSEYNEQFF; CDR3 DNA: TGCGCCAGCATGACTAGCGAATACAATGAGCAGTTCTTC
J gene: TRBJ1-4; D gene: NA; clone size: NA; V gene: TRBV7-9; CDR3 protein: CASSLKAIANEKLFF; CDR3 DNA: TGTGCCAGCAGCTTAAAGGCGATTGCTAATGAAAAACTGTTTTTT
J gene: TRBJ2-3; D gene: NA; clone size: few; V gene: TRBV29-1; CDR3 protein: CSVVQGDFTDTQYF; CDR3 DNA: TGCAGCGTTGTCCAGGGGGACTTCACAGATACGCAGTATTTT
J gene: TRBJ2-1; D gene: TRBD2; clone size: NA; V gene: TRBV19; CDR3 protein: CASSIDGLAGAQQFF; CDR3 DNA: TGTGCCAGTAGTATCGACGGACTAGCGGGAGCGCAGCAGTTCTTC
J gene: TRBJ2-1; D gene: NA; clone size: NA; V gene: TRBV7-9; CDR3 protein: CASSPYYEQFF; CDR3 DNA: TGTGCCAGCAGCCCCTATTATGAGCAGTTCTTC
J gene: TRBJ2-7; D gene: TRBD1; clone size: few; V gene: TRBV5-6; CDR3 protein: CASSFRDRVSFYEQYF; CDR3 DNA: TGTGCCAGCAGCTTCAGGGACAGGGTATCATTCTACGAGCAGTACTTC
J gene: TRBJ1-1; D gene: TRBD1; clone size: NA; V gene: TRBV29-1; CDR3 protein: CSGDRVSTEAFF; CDR3 DNA: TGCAGCGGTGACAGGGTGTCCACTGAAGCTTTCTTT
J gene: TRBJ2-1; D gene: NA; clone size: few; V gene: TRBV30; CDR3 protein: CAWAQVHEQFF; CDR3 DNA: TGTGCCTGGGCCCAAGTTCATGAGCAGTTCTTC
J gene: TRBJ1-2; D gene: NA; clone size: NA; V gene: TRBV5-4; CDR3 protein: CASSGSDNYGYTF; CDR3 DNA: TGTGCCAGCAGCGGCTCTGACAACTATGGCTACACCTTC
J gene: TRBJ1-1; D gene: NA; clone size: NA; V gene: TRBV5-1; CDR3 protein: CASSSVGFDTEAFF; CDR3 DNA: TGCGCCAGCAGCTCGGTGGGGTTTGACACTGAAGCTTTCTTT
J gene: TRBJ2-7; D gene: TRBD2; clone size: NA; V gene: TRBV7-9; CDR3 protein: CASSPTSGRWYEQYF; CDR3 DNA: TGTGCCAGCAGCCCGACTAGCGGGAGATGGTACGAGCAGTACTTC
J gene: TRBJ2-1; D gene: NA; clone size: NA; V gene: TRBV25-1; CDR3 protein: CASSEFGDGNEQFF; CDR3 DNA: TGTGCCAGCAGTGAATTCGGGGATGGAAATGAGCAGTTCTTC
J gene: TRBJ2-1; D gene: TRBD2; clone size: few; V gene: TRBV28; CDR3 protein: CASSPFSGRARYNEQFF; CDR3 DNA: TGTGCCAGCAGTCCCTTTAGCGGGAGGGCAAGGTACAATGAGCAGTTCTTC
J gene: TRBJ2-1; D gene: TRBD2; clone size: NA; V gene: TRBV27; CDR3 protein: CASSFSSTSGRNEQFF; CDR3 DNA: TGTGCCAGCAGTTTTAGCTCGACTAGCGGGAGGAATGAGCAGTTCTTC
J gene: TRBJ2-1; D gene: NA; clone size: NA; V gene: TRBV2; CDR3 protein: CASSELGGSYNEQFF; CDR3 DNA: TGTGCCAGCAGTGAGTTAGGCGGTTCCTACAATGAGCAGTTCTTC
J gene: TRBJ2-6; D gene: NA; clone size: few; V gene: TRBV15; CDR3 protein: CATSTLHGPLSGANVLTF; CDR3 DNA: TGTGCCACCAGCACTCTGCATGGGCCCCTCTCTGGGGCCAACGTCCTGACTTTC
J gene: TRBJ2-3; D gene: TRBD1; clone size: NA; V gene: TRBV19; CDR3 protein: CASRGQKGTDTQYF; CDR3 DNA: TGTGCCAGTAGGGGACAGAAAGGCACAGATACGCAGTATTTT
J gene: TRBJ1-5; D gene: NA; clone size: NA; V gene: TRBV30; CDR3 protein: CAWSHGGPYSNQPQHF; CDR3 DNA: TGTGCCTGGAGTCACGGGGGCCCCTATAGCAATCAGCCCCAGCATTTT
J gene: TRBJ2-2; D gene: NA; clone size: few; V gene: TRBV7-9; CDR3 protein: CASQAGELFF; CDR3 DNA: TGTGCCAGCCAAGCCGGGGAGCTGTTTTTT
J gene: TRBJ2-7; D gene: NA; clone size: NA; V gene: TRBV5-1; CDR3 protein: CASSLEGLPTYEQYF; CDR3 DNA: TGCGCCAGCAGCTTGGAAGGCCTCCCTACCTACGAGCAGTACTTC
J gene: TRBJ2-5; D gene: NA; clone size: few; V gene: TRBV11-2; CDR3 protein: CASSLDPVQGGGTQYF; CDR3 DNA: TGTGCCAGCAGCTTAGATCCGGTACAGGGTGGCGGGACCCAGTACTTC
J gene: TRBJ2-5; D gene: NA; clone size: NA; V gene: TRBV7-9; CDR3 protein: CASSLSLWLTETQYF; CDR3 DNA: TGTGCCAGCAGCTTATCCCTATGGCTGACAGAGACCCAGTACTTC
J gene: TRBJ2-7; D gene: NA; clone size: few; V gene: TRBV7-9; CDR3 protein: CASSLRGQISYEQYF; CDR3 DNA: TGTGCCAGCAGCCTCCGGGGGCAGATCTCCTACGAGCAGTACTTC
J gene: TRBJ2-4; D gene: NA; clone size: NA; V gene: TRBV10-3; CDR3 protein: CAISDRGRDIQYF; CDR3 DNA: TGTGCCATCAGTGACCGGGGCCGGGACATTCAGTACTTC
J gene: TRBJ2-6; D gene: NA; clone size: NA; V gene: TRBV5-1; CDR3 protein: CASSFAGANVLTF; CDR3 DNA: TGCGCCAGCAGCTTTGCTGGGGCCAACGTCCTGACTTTC
J gene: TRBJ2-7; D gene: NA; clone size: few; V gene: TRBV7-9; CDR3 protein: CASSLALGGSSYEQYF; CDR3 DNA: TGTGCCAGCAGCTTAGCCTTAGGGGGGAGCTCCTACGAGCAGTACTTC
J gene: TRBJ1-4; D gene: NA; clone size: NA; V gene: TRBV7-2; CDR3 protein: CASSPDVQDEKLFF; CDR3 DNA: TGTGCCAGCAGCCCCGACGTCCAGGATGAAAAACTGTTTTTT
J gene: TRBJ2-1; D gene: TRBD2; clone size: NA; V gene: TRBV29-1; CDR3 protein: CSVDRTRWYNEQFF; CDR3 DNA: TGCAGCGTTGATCGGACTAGGTGGTACAATGAGCAGTTCTTC
J gene: TRBJ2-1; D gene: NA; clone size: NA; V gene: TRBV7-2; CDR3 protein: CASSLGAAVWNEQFF; CDR3 DNA: TGTGCCAGCAGCTTAGGGGCTGCTGTGTGGAATGAGCAGTTCTTC